A single T cell receptor beta chain is shown here with its context. Libraries were prepared by immunoSEQ multiplex PCR; TCRdb keeps only in-frame clonotypes and omits some of them. The data hold about 250,000 clones, with 75% to 85% observed a single time. These data originate in a study of blood T cell repertoires in COVID-19. About the study: The United States, Italy and Spain were the sources of the acute and convalescent COVID-19 samples.

The V end lost 3 bases, the J end lost 8 bases, and 10 bases lay between the germline ends. Per germline, CDR1 SNHLY and CDR2 FYNNEI. The length of the CDR3 is 12 residues. Sequencing input: PBMCs or T cells enriched from blood (not recorded which). The chain links TRBV2 to TRBJ1-2; D is uncertain. The TCR was taken from a woman aged 50 to 60 with acute COVID-19. The CDR3 reads CASSETEAGYTF. For the CDR3, the DNA is TGTGCCAGCAGTGAGACCGAGGCGGGCTACACCTTC.